This T cell receptor (beta chain) was identified in a study of blood T cell repertoires in COVID-19. For the study at large: Spain, Italy and the United States supplied samples that represented acute and convalescent COVID-19. The cDNA or gDNA used as material had been derived from T cells, B-cell-depleted T cells, or PBMCs.

Authors' processing steps: From reference gene primer amplification, estimates of nucleated cell counts were derived. Data came from immunoSEQ multiplex PCR; TCRdb stores just in-frame clones and leaves some out. V and J calls and clone size are as listed in that table; D and trimming were resolved from the DNA. The sample shows 56,000 or so clones, approximately 88% of them seen only once. The CDR3 runs to 14 residues. J lost 3 bases, V lost 3 bases, and 4 bases had no gene match. CDR1 and CDR2 (germline): MNHEY, SMNVEV (reference sequence). This sequence joins TRBV27 and TRBJ2-7; 8 bases are shared with TRBD1. The material sequenced was peripheral blood. The clonotype was recovered from a human donor in a cohort sampled during active COVID-19. CDR3 DNA sequence: TGTGCCAGCAGTTTCGGACAGGGTCACTACGAGCAGTACTTC. It encodes CASSFGQGHYEQYF.